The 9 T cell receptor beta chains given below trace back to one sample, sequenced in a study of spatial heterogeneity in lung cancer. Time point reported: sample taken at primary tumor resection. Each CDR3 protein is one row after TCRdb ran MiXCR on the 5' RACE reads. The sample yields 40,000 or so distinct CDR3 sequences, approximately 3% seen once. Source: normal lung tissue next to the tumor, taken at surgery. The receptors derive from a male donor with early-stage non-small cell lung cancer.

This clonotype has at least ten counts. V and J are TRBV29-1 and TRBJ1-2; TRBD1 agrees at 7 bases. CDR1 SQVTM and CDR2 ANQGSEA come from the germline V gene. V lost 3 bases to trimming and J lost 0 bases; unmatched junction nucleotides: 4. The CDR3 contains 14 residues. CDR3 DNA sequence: TGCAGCGTTGACAGGGGGGACGCTAACTATGGCTACACCTTC. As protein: CSVDRGDANYGYTF.

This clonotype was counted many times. The CDR3 DNA reads as TGCAGTGCTAGCTGGGTAGATACGCAGTATTTT. Translated, it gives CSASWVDTQYF. The chain has TRBV20-1 and TRBJ2-3; D remains unclear. CDR3 length: 11 amino acids. Trimming pared 3 bases from V and 5 bases from J, leaving 6 bases between. Germline CDR1 and CDR2: DFQATT and SNEGSKA (reference sequence).

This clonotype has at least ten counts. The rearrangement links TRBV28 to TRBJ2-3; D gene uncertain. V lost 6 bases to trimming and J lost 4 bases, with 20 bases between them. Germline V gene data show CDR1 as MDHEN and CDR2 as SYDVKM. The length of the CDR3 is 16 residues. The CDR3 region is CASSPRPYRRPDTQYF. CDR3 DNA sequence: TGTGCCAGCAGCCCACGGCCTTATAGGCGGCCAGATACGCAGTATTTT. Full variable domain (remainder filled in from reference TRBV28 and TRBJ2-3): DVKVTQSSRYLVKRTGEKVFLECVQDMDHENMFWYRQDPGLGLRLIYFSYDVKMKEKGDIPEGYSVSREKKERFSLILESASTNQTSMYLCASSPRPYRRPDTQYFGPGTRLTVL.

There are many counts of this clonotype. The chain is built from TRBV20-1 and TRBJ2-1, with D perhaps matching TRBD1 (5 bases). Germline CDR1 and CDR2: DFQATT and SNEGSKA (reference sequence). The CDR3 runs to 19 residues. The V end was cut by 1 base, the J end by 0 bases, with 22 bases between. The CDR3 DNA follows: TGCAGTGCTAGAGTGGGGCCTTTTGAGACGAGAAGCTCCTACAATGAGCAGTTCTTC. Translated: CSARVGPFETRSSYNEQFF.

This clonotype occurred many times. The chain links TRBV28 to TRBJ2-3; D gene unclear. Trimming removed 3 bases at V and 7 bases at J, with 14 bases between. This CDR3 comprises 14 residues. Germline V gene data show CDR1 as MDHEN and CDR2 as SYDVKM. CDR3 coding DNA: TGTGCCAGCAGTTTCCGGGCCCAGACGAATACGCAGTATTTT. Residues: CASSFRAQTNTQYF.

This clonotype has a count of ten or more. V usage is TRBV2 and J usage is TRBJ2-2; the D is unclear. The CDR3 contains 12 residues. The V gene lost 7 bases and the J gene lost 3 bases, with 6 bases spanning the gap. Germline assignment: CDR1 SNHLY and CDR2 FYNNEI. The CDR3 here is CASTADTGELFF. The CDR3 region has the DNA TGTGCCAGCACGGCAGACACCGGGGAGCTGTTTTTT. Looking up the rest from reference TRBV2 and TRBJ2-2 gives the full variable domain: EPEVTQTPSHQVTQMGQEVILRCVPISNHLYFYWYRQILGQKVEFLVSFYNNEISEKSEIFDDQFSVERPDGSNFTLKIRSTKLEDSAMYFCASTADTGELFFGEGSRLTVL.

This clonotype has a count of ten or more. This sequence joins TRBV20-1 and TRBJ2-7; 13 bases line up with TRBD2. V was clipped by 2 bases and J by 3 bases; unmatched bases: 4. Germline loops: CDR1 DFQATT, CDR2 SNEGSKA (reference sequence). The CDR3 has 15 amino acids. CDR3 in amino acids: CSARPGLAGIYEQYF. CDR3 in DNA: TGCAGTGCTAGACCGGGACTAGCGGGGATCTACGAGCAGTACTTC.

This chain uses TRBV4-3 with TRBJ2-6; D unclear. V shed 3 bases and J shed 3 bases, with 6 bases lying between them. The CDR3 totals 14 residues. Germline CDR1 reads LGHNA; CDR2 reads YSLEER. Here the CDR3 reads CASSHGIGANVLTF. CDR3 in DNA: TGCGCCAGCAGCCATGGTATTGGGGCCAACGTCCTGACTTTC.

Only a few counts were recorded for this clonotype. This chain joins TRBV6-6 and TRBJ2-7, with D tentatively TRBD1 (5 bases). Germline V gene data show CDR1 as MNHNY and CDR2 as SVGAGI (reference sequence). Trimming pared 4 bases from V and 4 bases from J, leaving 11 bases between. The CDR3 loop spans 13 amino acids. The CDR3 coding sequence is TGTGCCAGCAGTTCGGGCAGGGAATACGAGCAGTACTTC. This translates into CASSSGREYEQYF.